This entry is about one T cell receptor (beta chain). Its matching antigen is unknown. Using immunoSEQ multiplex PCR, the repertoire was profiled, and TCRdb retains in-frame clones only, with some absent. In the table there are about 67,000 clones, approximately 81% of which are singletons. The data were obtained in a study of OX40 agonist ivuxolimab in advanced cancers. Regarding the study as a whole: In the 0.1-3.0 mg/kg groups, partial responders showed among the lowest expansion.

V was shortened by 0 bases and J by 13 bases, with 13 bases between the two germline ends. Germline V gene sequence: CDR1 SGHRS, CDR2 YFSETQ. This CDR3 region has 12 residues. Specimen: CD4+ or CD8+ T cells sorted from blood, collected in a trial of the OX40 agonist ivuxolimab. The TCR comes from an adult with an advanced solid tumor such as melanoma, head and neck, liver or kidney cancer. The chain recombines TRBV5-1 with TRBJ2-5; D unclear. The DNA for the CDR3 is TGCGCCAGCAGCTTGGAGGATCCCCCTTGGTACTTC. Its protein product is CASSLEDPPWYF.